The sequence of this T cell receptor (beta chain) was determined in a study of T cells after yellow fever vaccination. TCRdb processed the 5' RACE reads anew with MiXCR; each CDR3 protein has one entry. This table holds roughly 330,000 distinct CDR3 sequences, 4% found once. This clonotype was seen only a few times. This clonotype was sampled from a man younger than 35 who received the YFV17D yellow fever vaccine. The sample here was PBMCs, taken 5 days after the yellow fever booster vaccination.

CDR3 DNA sequence: TGTGCCAGCAGTTCAGGGACCTATAGCAATCAGCCCCAGCATTTT. Its translation is CASSSGTYSNQPQHF. V is TRBV7-9 and J is TRBJ1-5; a weak D match, TRBD1 (5 bases). CDR3 length: 15 amino acids. Between the trimmed V and J ends, which lost 6 bases and 0 bases, there was a span of 12 bases. The germline V gene encodes CDR1 SEHNR and CDR2 FQNEAQ (reference sequence).